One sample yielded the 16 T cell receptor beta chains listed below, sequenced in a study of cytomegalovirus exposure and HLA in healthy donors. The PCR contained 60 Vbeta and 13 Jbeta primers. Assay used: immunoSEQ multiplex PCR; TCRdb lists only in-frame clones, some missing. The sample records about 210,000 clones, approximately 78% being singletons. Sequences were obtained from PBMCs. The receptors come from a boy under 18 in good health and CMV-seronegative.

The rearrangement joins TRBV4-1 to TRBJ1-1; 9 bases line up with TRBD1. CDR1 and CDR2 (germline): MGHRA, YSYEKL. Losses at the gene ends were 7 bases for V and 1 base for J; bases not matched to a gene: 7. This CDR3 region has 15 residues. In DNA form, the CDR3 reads TGCGCCAGCAACAACGAGGGACAGGGGAACACTGAAGCTTTCTTT. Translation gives CASNNEGQGNTEAFF.

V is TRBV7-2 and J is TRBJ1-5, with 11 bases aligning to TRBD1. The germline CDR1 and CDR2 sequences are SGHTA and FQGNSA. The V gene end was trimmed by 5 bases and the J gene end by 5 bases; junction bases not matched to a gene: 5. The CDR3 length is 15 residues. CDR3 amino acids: CASSRTGGAYQPQHF. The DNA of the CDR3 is TGTGCCAGCAGCCGGACAGGGGGCGCGTATCAGCCCCAGCATTTT.

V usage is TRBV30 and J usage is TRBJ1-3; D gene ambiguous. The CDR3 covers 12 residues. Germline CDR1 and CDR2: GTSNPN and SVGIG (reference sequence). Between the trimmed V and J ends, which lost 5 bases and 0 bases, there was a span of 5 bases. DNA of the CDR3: TGTGCCTGGGGGCCCTCTGGAAACACCATATATTTT. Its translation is CAWGPSGNTIYF.

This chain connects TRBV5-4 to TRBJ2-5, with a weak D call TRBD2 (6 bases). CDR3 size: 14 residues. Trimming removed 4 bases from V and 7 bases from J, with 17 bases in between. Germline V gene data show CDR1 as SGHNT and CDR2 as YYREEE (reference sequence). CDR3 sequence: CASSPGTHGRTQYF. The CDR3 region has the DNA TGTGCCAGCAGCCCGGGGACTCACGGAAGGACCCAGTACTTC.

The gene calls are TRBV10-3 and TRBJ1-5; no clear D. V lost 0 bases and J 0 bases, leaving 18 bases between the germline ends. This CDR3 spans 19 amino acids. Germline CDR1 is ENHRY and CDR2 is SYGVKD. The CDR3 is CAISESKVGQRGSNQPQHF. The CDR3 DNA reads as TGTGCCATCAGTGAGTCGAAAGTAGGGCAGCGGGGTAGCAATCAGCCCCAGCATTTT.

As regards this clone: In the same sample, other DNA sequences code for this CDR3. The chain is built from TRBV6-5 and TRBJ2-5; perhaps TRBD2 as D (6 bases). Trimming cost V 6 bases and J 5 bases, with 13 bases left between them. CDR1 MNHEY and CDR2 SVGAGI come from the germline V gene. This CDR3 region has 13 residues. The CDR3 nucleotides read TGTGCCAGCAGCCCCTTGGGAGGTGAGACCCAGTACTTC. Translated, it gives CASSPLGGETQYF.

The CDR3 DNA reads TGTGCCAGCAGTGAAGGAGGGGGCACCTACAATGAGCAGTTCTTC. It codes for CASSEGGGTYNEQFF. The chain links TRBV6-1 to TRBJ2-1; 7 nucleotides line up with TRBD1. The CDR3 has 15 residues. The trim removed 1 base at V and 2 bases at J, leaving 2 bases unmatched. The V gene's germline CDR1 is MNHNS and CDR2 SASEGT.

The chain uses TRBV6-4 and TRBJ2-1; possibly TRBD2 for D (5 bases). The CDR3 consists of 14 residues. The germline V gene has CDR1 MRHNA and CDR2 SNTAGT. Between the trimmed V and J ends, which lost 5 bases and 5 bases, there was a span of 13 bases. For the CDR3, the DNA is TGTGCCAGCAGTTCGGACTGGGAACACAATGAGCAGTTCTTC. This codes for CASSSDWEHNEQFF.

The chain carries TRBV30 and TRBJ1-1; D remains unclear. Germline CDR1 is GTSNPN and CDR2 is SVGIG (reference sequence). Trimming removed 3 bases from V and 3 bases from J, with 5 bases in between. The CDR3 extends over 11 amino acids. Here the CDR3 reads CAWSSDTEAFF. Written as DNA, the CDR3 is TGTGCCTGGAGCAGTGACACTGAAGCTTTCTTT.

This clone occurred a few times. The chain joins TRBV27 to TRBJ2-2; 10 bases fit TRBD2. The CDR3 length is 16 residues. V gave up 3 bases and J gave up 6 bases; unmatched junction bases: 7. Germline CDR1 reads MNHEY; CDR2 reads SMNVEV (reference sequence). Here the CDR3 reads CASSFWVAGGPGELFF. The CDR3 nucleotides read TGTGCCAGCAGTTTCTGGGTAGCGGGAGGCCCCGGGGAGCTGTTTTTT.

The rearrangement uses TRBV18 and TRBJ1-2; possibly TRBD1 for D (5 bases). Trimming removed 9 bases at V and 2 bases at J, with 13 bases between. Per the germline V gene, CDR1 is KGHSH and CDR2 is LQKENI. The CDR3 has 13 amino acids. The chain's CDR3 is CASRQTENYGYTF. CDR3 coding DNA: TGTGCCAGTCGACAGACCGAAAACTATGGCTACACCTTC.

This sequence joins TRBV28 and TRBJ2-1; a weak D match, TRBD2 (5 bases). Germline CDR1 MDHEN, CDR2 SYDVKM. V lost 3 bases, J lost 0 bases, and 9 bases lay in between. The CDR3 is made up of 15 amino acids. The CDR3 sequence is CASSLRGSSYNEQFF. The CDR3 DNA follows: TGTGCCAGCAGTTTGAGAGGGAGCTCCTACAATGAGCAGTTCTTC. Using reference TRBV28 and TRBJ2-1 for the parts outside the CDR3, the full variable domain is DVKVTQSSRYLVKRTGEKVFLECVQDMDHENMFWYRQDPGLGLRLIYFSYDVKMKEKGDIPEGYSVSREKKERFSLILESASTNQTSMYLCASSLRGSSYNEQFFGPGTRLTVL.

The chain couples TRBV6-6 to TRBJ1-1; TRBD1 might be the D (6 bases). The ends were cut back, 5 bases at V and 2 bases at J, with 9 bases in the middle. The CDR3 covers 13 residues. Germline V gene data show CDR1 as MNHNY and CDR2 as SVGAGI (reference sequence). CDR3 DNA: TGTGCCAGCAGTCGAGGGGGAAACACTGAAGCTTTCTTT. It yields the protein CASSRGGNTEAFF.

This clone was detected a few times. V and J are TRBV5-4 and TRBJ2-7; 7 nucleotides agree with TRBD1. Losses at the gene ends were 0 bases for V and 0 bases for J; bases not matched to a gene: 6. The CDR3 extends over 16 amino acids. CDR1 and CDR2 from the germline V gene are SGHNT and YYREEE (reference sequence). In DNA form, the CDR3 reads TGTGCCAGCAGCTTGGGGAGCAGGGGGTCCTCCTACGAGCAGTACTTC. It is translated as CASSLGSRGSSYEQYF. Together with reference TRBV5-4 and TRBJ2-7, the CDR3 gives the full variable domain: ETGVTQSPTHLIKTRGQQVTLRCSSQSGHNTVSWYQQALGQGPQFIFQYYREEENGRGNFPPRFSGLQFPNYSSELNVNALELDDSALYLCASSLGSRGSSYEQYFGPGTRLTVT.

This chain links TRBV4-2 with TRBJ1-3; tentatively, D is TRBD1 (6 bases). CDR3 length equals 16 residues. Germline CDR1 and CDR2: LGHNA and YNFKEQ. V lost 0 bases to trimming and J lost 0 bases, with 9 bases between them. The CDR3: CASSQDSGASGNTIYF. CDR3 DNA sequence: TGTGCCAGCAGCCAAGACTCAGGGGCCTCTGGAAACACCATATATTTT.

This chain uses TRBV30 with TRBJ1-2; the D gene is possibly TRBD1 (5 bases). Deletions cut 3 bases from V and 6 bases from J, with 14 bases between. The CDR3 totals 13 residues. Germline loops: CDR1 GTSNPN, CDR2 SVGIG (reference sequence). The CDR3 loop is CAWRRRGTNGYTF. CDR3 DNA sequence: TGTGCCTGGAGGAGGAGGGGAACGAATGGCTACACCTTC.